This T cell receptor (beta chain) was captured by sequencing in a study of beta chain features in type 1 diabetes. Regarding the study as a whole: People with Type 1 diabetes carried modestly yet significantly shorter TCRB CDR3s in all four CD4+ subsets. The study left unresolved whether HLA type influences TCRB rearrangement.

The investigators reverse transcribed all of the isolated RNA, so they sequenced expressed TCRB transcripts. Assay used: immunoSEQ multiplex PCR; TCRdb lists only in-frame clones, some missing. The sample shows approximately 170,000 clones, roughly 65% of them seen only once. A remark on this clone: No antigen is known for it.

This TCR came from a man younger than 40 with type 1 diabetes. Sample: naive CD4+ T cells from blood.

CDR3 bases: TGCGCCAGCAGCCGACAGTCGGACAATGAGCAGTTCTTC. Translation gives CASSRQSDNEQFF. The chain has TRBV5-1 and TRBJ2-1; D perhaps matches TRBD1 (5 bases). V shed 4 bases and J shed 5 bases, with 10 bases lying between them. Germline loops: CDR1 SGHRS, CDR2 YFSETQ. The CDR3 runs 13 residues.